A single sample gave rise to the 18 T cell receptor beta chains below, sequenced in a study of blood T cell repertoires in COVID-19. Sequenced by immunoSEQ multiplex PCR; TCRdb stores in-frame clones only, minus some. There are about 220,000 clones in the sample; just over 85% occur only once, and roughly 3.4% lies in the top ten. Material: PBMCs or T cells enriched from blood (not recorded which). These receptors were taken from a woman aged 40 to 55 with acute COVID-19.

This rearrangement joins TRBV3-1 (or the pseudogene TRBV3-2) to TRBJ1-3; 8 nucleotides match TRBD1. Germline V CDR1 and CDR2: LGHDT, YNNKEL (reference sequence). CDR3 length: 17 amino acids. The J segment lost 0 bases and the V segment lost 2 bases, leaving 6 bases of the junction unmatched. This chain's CDR3 is CASSQPQGAASGNTIYF. In DNA form, the CDR3 reads TGTGCCAGCAGCCAACCCCAGGGGGCTGCCTCTGGAAACACCATATATTTT.

The chain combines TRBV2 with TRBJ1-2; D gene unclear. This CDR3 comprises 13 residues. Germline CDR1 reads SNHLY; CDR2 reads FYNNEI. V lost 2 bases to trimming and J lost 7 bases, with 11 bases between them. CDR3 sequence (DNA): TGTGCCAGCAGTGAAAGCGTGGTCATTGGCTACACCTTC. Amino acid sequence: CASSESVVIGYTF.

V and J are TRBV5-1 and TRBJ2-7, with D possibly matching TRBD1 (6 bases). The V gene lost 0 bases and the J gene lost 7 bases, with 14 bases spanning the gap. CDR1 and CDR2 from the germline V gene are SGHRS and YFSETQ. The length of the CDR3 is 14 residues. The CDR3 coding sequence is TGCGCCAGCAGCTTGGCCGGGGTCCAGGGGGAGCAGTACTTC. Translation gives CASSLAGVQGEQYF.

The chain links TRBV15 to TRBJ2-1, with D hard to call. V was cut by 1 base and J by 8 bases, with 6 bases left in between. This CDR3 is 12 amino acids long. Germline V CDR1 and CDR2: LNHNV, YYDKDF (reference sequence). The chain's CDR3 is CATSRVGDEQFF. In DNA form, the CDR3 reads TGTGCCACCAGCAGAGTCGGTGATGAGCAGTTCTTC. Supplemented by reference TRBV15 and TRBJ2-1, the full variable domain reads DAMVIQNPRYQVTQFGKPVTLSCSQTLNHNVMYWYQQKSSQAPKLLFHYYDKDFNNEADTPDNFQSRRPNTSFCFLDIRSPGLGDTAMYLCATSRVGDEQFFGPGTRLTVL.

The J gene is TRBJ2-2, the V gene TRBV6-5, with D tentatively TRBD2 (6 bases). CDR3 length: 15 residues. Germline values: CDR1 MNHEY, CDR2 SVGAGI. V was shortened by 6 bases and J by 3 bases, with 14 bases between the two germline ends. The CDR3 here is CASRPSEGYTGELFF. The CDR3 DNA sequence: TGTGCCAGCAGGCCTAGCGAGGGTTACACCGGGGAGCTGTTTTTT.

This chain joins TRBV19 and TRBJ1-1; the match to TRBD1 covers 7 bases. The germline V gene has CDR1 LNHDA and CDR2 SQIVND (reference sequence). CDR3 size: 14 residues. The trim removed 5 bases at V and 1 base at J, leaving 4 bases unmatched. For the CDR3, the DNA is TGTGCCAGTAGTTCGGGACAGACGAACACTGAAGCTTTCTTT. It encodes CASSSGQTNTEAFF.

This clone has only one observation. The V gene is TRBV13, the J gene TRBJ1-4, with 7 bases fitting TRBD1. The CDR3 extends over 18 amino acids. The germline gives CDR1 PRHDT, CDR2 FYEKMQ (reference sequence). Germline trimming cut 5 bases from V and 0 bases from J; bases unmatched to any gene: 12. The CDR3 coding sequence is TGTGCCAGCAGCGTCTTTAAGACAGGGCCCTCAACTAATGAAAAACTGTTTTTT. Translation: CASSVFKTGPSTNEKLFF.

This clone was seen a handful of times. CDR3 protein: CASSEPLLGGAREQFF. CDR3 DNA sequence: TGTGCCAGCAGTGAACCCCTCCTCGGGGGGGCTCGGGAGCAGTTCTTC. This chain joins TRBV25-1 and TRBJ2-1; 8 bases match TRBD2. CDR1 is MGHDK, CDR2 SYGVNS, per germline. CDR3 length: 16 amino acids. The ends lost 2 bases at V and 10 bases at J; junction bases unmatched: 13.

V and J are TRBV28 and TRBJ2-1, with TRBD1 identical over 9 bases. This CDR3 comprises 15 residues. The trim removed 2 bases at V and 8 bases at J, leaving 7 bases unmatched. The germline V gene encodes CDR1 MDHEN and CDR2 SYDVKM. DNA for the CDR3: TGTGCCAGCAGTTTAGCGGGACAGGGTGGACATGAGCAGTTCTTC. Residues: CASSLAGQGGHEQFF.

There are a few counts of this clone. The chain has TRBV3-1 (or the pseudogene TRBV3-2) and TRBJ2-7, with TRBD2 matching over 14 bases. Germline V gives CDR1 LGHDT, CDR2 YNNKEL (reference sequence). V trimming: 5 bases; J trimming: 1 base; junction bases outside the gene matches: 10. This CDR3 comprises 18 residues. CDR3 coding DNA: TGTGCCAGCAGCGGGGGGACTAGCGGGGGCCCTAAATCCTACGAGCAGTACTTC. Protein sequence: CASSGGTSGGPKSYEQYF.

This chain links TRBV29-1 with TRBJ1-3, with unresolved D. This CDR3 comprises 14 residues. From germline, CDR1 is SQVTM and CDR2 ANQGSEA. V was cut by 5 bases and J by 0 bases, with 11 bases left in between. CDR3 DNA sequence: TGCAGCGTTTCACGGGAACTCTCTGGAAACACCATATATTTT. Amino acid sequence: CSVSRELSGNTIYF.

The chain recombines TRBV19 with TRBJ1-5; D is unresolved. The CDR3 loop spans 16 amino acids. Germline CDR1 LNHDA, CDR2 SQIVND (reference sequence). V was clipped by 9 bases and J by 0 bases, with 18 bases between them. CDR3 in amino acids: CASGMGRAYSNQPQHF. The CDR3 DNA reads as TGTGCCAGCGGGATGGGGAGGGCTTATAGCAATCAGCCCCAGCATTTT.

The gene calls are TRBV10-1 and TRBJ2-3, with D possibly matching TRBD2 (6 bases). CDR1 is WNHNN and CDR2 is SYGVQD in the germline V gene (reference sequence). V gave up 5 bases and J gave up 0 bases, with 15 bases separating them. The CDR3 consists of 16 residues. CDR3 sequence (DNA): TGCGCCAGCAGTCGACGAGCGGGCCCCAGCACAGATACGCAGTATTTT. Translated, it gives CASSRRAGPSTDTQYF.

V usage is TRBV19 and J usage is TRBJ1-2; 9 nucleotides line up with TRBD1. V lost 7 bases and J lost 3; bases outside the gene matches: 6. The CDR3 runs to 14 residues. The germline gives CDR1 LNHDA, CDR2 SQIVND (reference sequence). The CDR3 DNA reads as TGTGCCAGTAACCGCCGGGACAGGGACTATGGCTACACCTTC. It specifies CASNRRDRDYGYTF.

A remark on this clone: Other DNA sequences of this sample code for an identical CDR3. The chain links TRBV7-9 to TRBJ1-2; a weak D match, TRBD1 (6 bases). Trimming stripped 5 bases from V and 2 bases from J, with 9 bases between. The CDR3 is 13 amino acids. CDR1 is SEHNR, CDR2 FQNEAQ, per germline (reference sequence). CDR3 sequence: CASSPGQNYGYTF. In nucleotides, the CDR3 is TGTGCCAGCAGCCCCGGACAGAACTATGGCTACACCTTC.

The V and J genes are TRBV5-1 and TRBJ1-6, with 8 nucleotides matching TRBD1. The germline V gene encodes CDR1 SGHRS and CDR2 YFSETQ. Trimming at V came to 6 bases and at J to 10 bases, leaving 12 bases not matched to a gene. The CDR3 sequence is 15 residues long. CDR3 amino acids: CASTDRTGSGSPLHF. The DNA of the CDR3 is TGCGCCAGCACCGATCGGACAGGGTCGGGCTCACCCCTCCACTTT.

This clone showed up just once. CDR3: CATRPRGGDYGYTF. Here the CDR3 DNA reads TGTGCCACCAGGCCAAGGGGGGGGGACTATGGCTACACCTTC. The rearrangement uses TRBV24-1 and TRBJ1-2, with D tentatively TRBD1 (6 bases). The ends were cut back, 7 bases at V and 3 bases at J, with 14 bases in the middle. This CDR3 comprises 14 residues. Germline CDR1 and CDR2: KGHDR and SFDVKD.

The genes are TRBV7-2 and TRBJ2-2, with 8 bases matching TRBD2. V was clipped by 0 bases and J by 7 bases; unmatched bases: 4. This CDR3 is 15 amino acids long. Germline V CDR1 and CDR2: SGHTA, FQGNSA. This CDR3 reads CASSLAGLVVGELFF. The CDR3 DNA sequence: TGTGCCAGCAGCTTAGCGGGACTAGTCGTCGGGGAGCTGTTTTTT.